This TCR beta chain came from a study of shared clonotypes between healthy human individuals (dated by TCRdb to 2020 to 2022). For the wider study: Three men and two women, aged 18 to 49 years, made up the cohort. The study deeply sequenced blood TCR repertoires of about 5 healthy adults to estimate repertoire size and the extent of clonotype sharing between individuals. Per donor, three plates each were used for CD4 naive and CD4 memory, two for CD8 naive, and one for CD8 memory. Between about 0.85 and 10 billion PBMCs per donor were obtained by leukapheresis. To increase sequencing depth and limit assay-specific biases, different laboratories used diverse techniques to prepare libraries and sequence TCR repertoires.

Findings and caveats that apply to the study as a whole: Clonotypes shared by all four sorted-subset donors showed higher generation probabilities than non-shared clonotypes. Sampling was limited to blood, and TCR repertoires in tissue likely differ from TCR repertoires in blood. Estimated clonotype richness was generally larger for naive than for memory subsets. Because the study included a small number of donors, the genetic and exposure-history diversity represented was limited. Based on pairwise subsampling, the degree of clonotype sharing among donors was expected to be affected by sequencing depth. When a few donors were compared, the shared fraction of clonotypes was roughly 5% for naive CD4, 3.5% to 4% for naive CD8, 2.3% for memory CD4, and roughly 0.4% for memory CD8. Rarefaction of sorted-subset datasets indicated incomplete sequencing despite the large sequencing depth.

CD8 naive samples were obtained by positive selection for CCR7 among CD45RO-negative cells, yielding a CD45RA+CCR7+ population from which TemRA cells were excluded. Healthy HIV-negative adults with no recently reported acute infections or vaccinations were included as donors. Only Caucasian adults living in Nashville, Tennessee, USA were represented among the donors. After blood collection by leukapheresis, PBMCs were isolated using Ficoll-Histopaque density gradient centrifugation and then cryopreserved in the vapor phase of liquid nitrogen. Analytical flow cytometry was used to check the purity and quantity of each magnetically sorted T cell population. Each sorted fraction had its genomic DNA isolated and then quantified by UV absorbance on a Nanodrop 2000c. Worth noting for this clone: What this receptor recognizes is not known. No much larger clone is present one base from it, and per-base qualities are unavailable. This CDR3 is also generated by other DNA sequences in the sample.

Using the deep immunoSEQ assay, multiplex PCR amplified TCR CDR3 regions from genomic DNA. Extracted genomic DNA from each cell subset was spread evenly across all wells of several immunoSEQ 96-well plates, with each plate serving as a replicate. For sorted subsets, each replicate PCR was loaded with around 220 ng genomic DNA, equivalent to about 30,000 T cell genomes. The purified libraries were quantified using a Qubit 3.0 fluorometer, sized with a Bioanalyzer 2100, and then quantified again using the KAPA Library Quantification kit. Every immunoSEQ 96-well plate was sequenced on a dedicated single-read 150-cycle Illumina NextSeq 550 flow cell. The authors' pipeline ran thus. Because only junctional sequences without quality scores were contained in the immunoSEQ output, filtering matching that applied to full-length reads could not be performed. Sequences were annotated with PyIR, a Python wrapper for IgBLAST v1.9, and V/J genes and CDR3 were assigned using IMGT germline references. Reads were filtered out if the reads had weak V/J assignments (E-value above 1e-6), no CDR3, stop codons, out-of-frame junctions, or ambiguous translated residues. A V3J clonotype was defined by an identical inferred V gene, J gene, and CDR3 amino acid sequence. The percentage overlap between two repertoires was calculated by dividing the number of shared unique clonotypes by the size of the smaller repertoire. Richness of each repertoire was evaluated using RTK rarefaction, the Chao1 estimator, and Recon v2.1 estimates of unobserved clonotypes. For all TCRbeta clonotypes obtained by the gDNA method from several donors, generation probabilities were computed with OLGA. TCRdb's version of the immuneACCESS table is confined to in-frame rearrangements and falls short of the full clone set. An unresolved V gene accounts for under half of the shortfall where checked; the remainder is of unknown origin. The V and J calls and clone size come from that table; D and trimming were worked out from the DNA. The sample table contains around 1.9 million clones; only one count was recorded for under 95% of them. The top ten hold more than 1.5% of the sample.

CDR3 length: 15 amino acids, cysteine to phenylalanine. Only the CDR3 DNA is retained, 45 bases long and in frame from the first base. CDR1 and CDR2, per the germline V gene, are SNHLY and FYNNEI. V gives up 3 bases and J gives up 0 bases, and the segment between their germline ends measures 8 bases. Sequences were obtained from naive CD8+ T cells from PBMCs. Taken with the paper, the label for cell subset or site translates to: CD45RA+CCR7+. The TCR was taken from a man aged 18 to 29 in good health. Some clones in this sample may be carry-over from other donors' samples. The rearranged segments are TRBV2 and TRBJ1-4, with a weak D call of TRBD1 (5 bases match). The CDR3 region has the sequence CASSEGGATNEKLFF. In nucleotide form, the sequence is TGTGCCAGCAGTGAGGGGGGAGCAACTAATGAAAAACTGTTTTTT.